The 27 T cell receptor beta chains reported below all come from one sample, sequenced in a study of T cells in Graves' hyperthyroidism and ophthalmopathy (dated by TCRdb to the late 2010s). Library method: multiplex PCR. Sequenced on an Illumina HiSeq 2000. The TCR beta CDR3 regions were amplified from the RNA transcripts. For the first round of RT-PCR on the TCR CDR3, the HTBI primer set was used together with the Qiagen OneStep RT-PCR kit. TCRdb reworked the public reads: Q25 trimming with fastp, MiXCR clone assembly, productive beta chains retained. Entries are consolidated by CDR3 protein sequence, retaining the most common genes and DNA. The sample includes approximately 640,000 distinct CDR3 sequences, with roughly 15% observed a single time. The leading ten clones occupy around 3.9% of the sample. The sequenced sample was blood. The receptors shown here come from a woman in her twenties or thirties with Graves' hyperthyroidism.

In regard to this clonotype: With a much larger clone just one base away, this may be a read error. The J gene is TRBJ2-3, the V gene TRBV6-5, with D tentatively TRBD2 (6 bases). The CDR3 is 13 amino acids. Germline V CDR1 and CDR2: MNHEY, SVGAGI. The CDR3 DNA reads as TGTGCCAGCAGTTACTGGGAGGCGGATAAGCAGTATTTT. It specifies CASSYWEADKQYF.

This clonotype was counted ten times or more. The V call is TRBV28, the J call TRBJ2-4; 13 nucleotides line up with TRBD2. Germline V gene sequence: CDR1 MDHEN, CDR2 SYDVKM. V trimming: 6 bases; J trimming: 4 bases; junction bases outside the gene matches: 6. The CDR3 has 16 amino acids. CDR3: CASRSGTSGNKNIQYF. The DNA of the CDR3 is TGTGCCAGCAGATCTGGGACTAGCGGGAATAAAAACATTCAGTACTTC.

The chain is built from TRBV9 and TRBJ2-3, with a tentative D call TRBD2 (6 bases). The CDR3 totals 14 residues. The germline V and J ends were trimmed by 0 bases and 6 bases, with 11 bases remaining between them. From germline, CDR1 is SGDLS and CDR2 YYNGEE. CDR3 sequence: CASSVGGIGDTQYF. CDR3 sequence (DNA): TGTGCCAGCAGCGTAGGCGGGATTGGGGATACGCAGTATTTT.

J is TRBJ1-1 and V is TRBV5-6, with 10 bases fitting TRBD1. Germline loops: CDR1 SGHDT, CDR2 YYEEEE. The CDR3 covers 14 residues. V lost 4 bases, J lost 5 bases, and 5 bases stayed unmatched. This CDR3 is CASSGDRGGTEAFF. The CDR3 DNA reads TGTGCCAGCAGCGGGGACAGGGGAGGGACTGAAGCTTTCTTT.

In the case of this clonotype: This may come from a read error, since a much larger clone is one base off. This rearrangement joins TRBV7-2 to TRBJ2-1; possibly TRBD1 for D (5 bases). The CDR3 is 13 amino acids. The germline V gene encodes CDR1 SGHTA and CDR2 FQGNSA. The ends were cut back, 5 bases at V and 8 bases at J, with 13 bases in the middle. The chain's CDR3 is CASSPTGSHEQFF. In DNA form, the CDR3 reads TGTGCCAGCAGCCCCACAGGAAGTCATGAGCAGTTCTTC.

This clonotype has more than one count but fewer than ten. J is TRBJ2-7 and V is TRBV30, with D possibly being TRBD1 (6 bases). The CDR3 extends over 15 amino acids. Trimming removed 7 bases from V and 0 bases from J, with 19 bases in between. The germline V gene has CDR1 GTSNPN and CDR2 SVGIG (reference sequence). CDR3 coding DNA: TGTGCCTCTACCTACACCCAGGACAGCTCCTACGAGCAGTACTTC. Encoded protein: CASTYTQDSSYEQYF.

This clonotype turned up a few times. The chain combines TRBV25-1 with TRBJ2-3, with 13 bases identical to TRBD2. This CDR3 has 17 amino acids. V lost 8 bases, J lost 3 bases, and 11 bases stayed unmatched. CDR1 MGHDK and CDR2 SYGVNS come from the germline V gene. CDR3 in DNA: TGTGCCAGCGGGGGGAAACTAGCGGGAGGGCCGACAGATACGCAGTATTTT. Its translation is CASGGKLAGGPTDTQYF.

In this sample, this clonotype turned up a few times. The chain has TRBV5-4 and TRBJ1-1; D remains ambiguous. Germline CDR1 reads SGHNT; CDR2 reads YYREEE (reference sequence). This CDR3 region has 12 residues. V lost 0 bases and J 7 bases, leaving 7 bases between the germline ends. The chain's CDR3 is CASSLGQNEAFF. The DNA of the CDR3 is TGTGCCAGCAGCTTGGGGCAGAATGAAGCTTTCTTT.

The chain links TRBV12-3 or TRBV12-4 to TRBJ2-4; no clear D gene. With 8 bases removed from V and 0 bases from J, the gap between germline ends came to 11 bases. This CDR3 is 14 amino acids long. CDR3 DNA: TGTGCCAGCTGTGACCCTTTAGCCAAAAACATTCAGTACTTC. This codes for CASCDPLAKNIQYF.

This clonotype was recorded at least ten times. The chain uses TRBV27 and TRBJ2-7, with D maybe TRBD1 (6 bases). The V gene's germline CDR1 is MNHEY and CDR2 SMNVEV (reference sequence). The CDR3 consists of 15 residues. V was clipped by 5 bases and J by 2 bases, with 16 bases between them. The CDR3 nucleotides are TGTGCCAGCAGTGCAACCCCGGGACAAGCCTACGAGCAGTACTTC. It specifies CASSATPGQAYEQYF.

The V gene is TRBV6-2 or TRBV6-3, the J gene TRBJ1-4, with D tentatively TRBD1 (6 bases). Looked up from germline, CDR1 is MNHEY and CDR2 is SVGEGT. This CDR3 is built from 15 residues. The germline V and J ends were trimmed by 5 bases and 4 bases, with 14 bases remaining between them. The CDR3 nucleotides read TGTGCCAGCAGTCCGGACAGCACGTTTAATGAAAAACTGTTTTTT. Encoded protein: CASSPDSTFNEKLFF.

Worth noting for this clonotype: Germline and junction disagree at one end, which may indicate a read error. The chain uses TRBV7-9 and TRBJ2-3; 12 bases line up with TRBD2. The germline CDR1 and CDR2 sequences are SEHNR and FQNEAQ (reference sequence). This CDR3 is 15 amino acids long. The CDR3 is CARSLTSGRTDTQYF. The CDR3 nucleotides read TGTGCCCGCAGCTTGACTAGCGGGAGAACGGATACGCAGTATTTT.

This clonotype was picked up many times. CDR3 bases: TGTGCCAGCAGGCCATTAGCGGGAGTTGAGCAGTTCTTC. Translating it yields CASRPLAGVEQFF. The chain employs TRBV3-1 and TRBJ2-1; 9 bases match TRBD2. This CDR3 has 13 residues. The V gene's germline CDR1 is LGHDT and CDR2 YNNKEL (reference sequence). V was clipped by 6 bases and J by 9 bases; unmatched bases: 6.

In this sample, this clonotype turned up many times. This may arise from a read error, as a much more abundant clone is one base away. This rearrangement joins TRBV6-2 or TRBV6-3 to TRBJ1-1; D is uncertain. The CDR3 covers 12 residues. Germline loops: CDR1 MNHEY, CDR2 SVGEGT. V lost 1 base and J 1 base, leaving 1 base between the germline ends. CDR3 residues: CASSYWNTEAFF. The CDR3 DNA reads TGTGCCAGCAGTTACTGGAACACTGAAGCTTTCTTT.

This clonotype has just a few counts. The J gene is TRBJ2-2, the V gene TRBV2; D might be TRBD1 or TRBD2, each matching 5 bases. From germline, CDR1 is SNHLY and CDR2 FYNNEI. V lost 7 bases and J 4 bases, leaving 16 bases between the germline ends. The CDR3 sequence is 15 residues long. The CDR3 DNA follows: TGTGCCAGCACCCCGGGGCCCGGCGTCACCGGGGAGCTGTTTTTT. Protein product: CASTPGPGVTGELFF. The entire variable domain, with the rest obtained from reference TRBV2 and TRBJ2-2, is as follows: EPEVTQTPSHQVTQMGQEVILRCVPISNHLYFYWYRQILGQKVEFLVSFYNNEISEKSEIFDDQFSVERPDGSNFTLKIRSTKLEDSAMYFCASTPGPGVTGELFFGEGSRLTVL.

This clonotype was seen ten or more times. This chain uses TRBV7-2 with TRBJ2-7; 7 bases line up with TRBD1. CDR3 length: 15 amino acids. J was trimmed by 3 bases and V by 5 bases; bases with no gene match: 10. Germline V gene data show CDR1 as SGHTA and CDR2 as FQGNSA. The CDR3 spells CASSGWTGRHYEQYF. The CDR3 nucleotides read TGTGCCAGCAGCGGATGGACAGGACGGCACTACGAGCAGTACTTC.

V gene TRBV13 combines with J gene TRBJ2-3; 10 nucleotides match TRBD2. With 6 bases clipped from V and 5 bases from J, the junction kept 8 bases outside the gene matches. Germline CDR1 is PRHDT and CDR2 is FYEKMQ (reference sequence). The CDR3 consists of 15 residues. The CDR3 here is CASRSGREDEDTQYF. CDR3 nucleotides: TGTGCCAGCAGAAGCGGGAGGGAGGATGAAGATACGCAGTATTTT.

Concerning this clonotype itself: A single base separates this from a much larger clone, so it may be a read error. This chain joins TRBV12-3 or TRBV12-4 and TRBJ1-3; TRBD1 might be the D (5 bases). The V gene lost 4 bases and the J gene lost 2 bases, with 9 bases spanning the gap. The CDR3 totals 14 residues. The CDR3 protein is CASSWGGAGNTIYF. CDR3 nucleotide sequence: TGTGCCAGCAGTTGGGGGGGAGCTGGAAACACCATATATTTT.

This clonotype was counted ten times or more. The J gene is TRBJ2-1, the V gene TRBV27; tentatively, D is TRBD1 or TRBD2 (6 bases each). The CDR3 contains 13 residues. V lost 4 bases, J lost 6 bases, and 10 bases lay in between. In germline, CDR1 is MNHEY, CDR2 SMNVEV (reference sequence). CDR3 protein: CASSWRGINEQFF. In DNA, the CDR3 is TGTGCCAGCAGTTGGAGGGGGATCAATGAGCAGTTCTTC.

Turning to this clonotype: A much bigger clone sits one base away, suggesting this may be a read error. The V gene is TRBV7-8, the J gene TRBJ1-1, with D unresolved. CDR3 size: 14 residues. CDR1 and CDR2 from the germline V gene are SGHVS and FQNEAQ. CDR3 DNA sequence: TGTACCAGCAGCCTAGTAATCGGGAACACTGAAGCTTTCTTT. It specifies CTSSLVIGNTEAFF.

This clonotype has a handful of counts. The V call is TRBV6-1, the J call TRBJ1-5; maybe TRBD1 (5 bases). Germline CDR1 reads MNHNS; CDR2 reads SASEGT. Trimming cost V 9 bases and J 0 bases, with 9 bases left between them. The CDR3 loop spans 13 amino acids. CDR3 loop: CASDSYSNQPQHF. The DNA of the CDR3 is TGTGCCAGTGACAGTTATAGCAATCAGCCCCAGCATTTT.

As regards this clonotype: Possible read error: a much larger clone is one base away. This rearrangement joins TRBV25-1 to TRBJ2-5; D call uncertain. The CDR3 has 12 residues. CDR1 and CDR2 from the germline V gene are MGHDK and SYGVNS. The V gene lost 4 bases and the J gene lost 1 base, with 4 bases spanning the gap. The CDR3 DNA reads TGTGCCAGCAGTGCCGTCCAAGAGACCCAGTACTTC. Protein sequence: CASSAVQETQYF.

This clonotype appeared many times. V is TRBV28 and J is TRBJ2-7; 7 bases match TRBD1. V lost 4 bases to trimming and J lost 1 base; unmatched junction nucleotides: 10. Germline CDR1 is MDHEN and CDR2 is SYDVKM. The CDR3 length is 16 residues. The CDR3 bases are TGTGCCAGCAGTTATGGTGACAGGGCTATGTCCTACGAGCAGTACTTC. Protein sequence: CASSYGDRAMSYEQYF.

This clonotype turned up a few times. The chain has TRBV27 and TRBJ2-4; TRBD2 matches at 7 bases. The length of the CDR3 is 15 residues. The germline V gene encodes CDR1 MNHEY and CDR2 SMNVEV (reference sequence). V dropped 7 bases and J dropped 8; count of bases not matched to a gene: 14. The CDR3 loop is CASTTIAGGGDIQYF. The CDR3, as DNA: TGTGCCAGCACAACGATAGCGGGTGGAGGGGACATTCAGTACTTC.

In this sample, this clonotype turned up many times. The chain links TRBV28 to TRBJ1-5; 7 bases are shared with TRBD1. Per germline, CDR1 MDHEN and CDR2 SYDVKM. The CDR3 covers 14 residues. J gave up 4 bases and V 7 bases, and 7 bases lay outside the gene matches. This CDR3 reads CASKTGQWNQPQHF. The CDR3 DNA reads as TGTGCCAGCAAGACGGGACAGTGGAATCAGCCCCAGCATTTT.

In its sample, this clonotype was seen a few times. The gene calls are TRBV30 and TRBJ1-4, with D perhaps matching TRBD1 (6 bases). Deletions cut 3 bases from V and 1 base from J, with 15 bases between. Germline loops: CDR1 GTSNPN, CDR2 SVGIG (reference sequence). This CDR3 spans 16 amino acids. CDR3 nucleotide sequence: TGTGCCTGGAGGGGGGGGGGCGCGAGAACTAATGAAAAACTGTTTTTT. Amino acid sequence: CAWRGGGARTNEKLFF.

This clonotype showed up just a few times. V gene TRBV10-3 combines with J gene TRBJ2-1; D gene ambiguous. The CDR3 extends over 12 amino acids. Deletions cut 3 bases from V and 10 bases from J, with 10 bases between. The V gene's germline CDR1 is ENHRY and CDR2 SYGVKD. Here the CDR3 reads CAISDGLDEQFF. In DNA form, the CDR3 reads TGTGCCATCAGTGACGGGCTGGACGAGCAGTTCTTC.